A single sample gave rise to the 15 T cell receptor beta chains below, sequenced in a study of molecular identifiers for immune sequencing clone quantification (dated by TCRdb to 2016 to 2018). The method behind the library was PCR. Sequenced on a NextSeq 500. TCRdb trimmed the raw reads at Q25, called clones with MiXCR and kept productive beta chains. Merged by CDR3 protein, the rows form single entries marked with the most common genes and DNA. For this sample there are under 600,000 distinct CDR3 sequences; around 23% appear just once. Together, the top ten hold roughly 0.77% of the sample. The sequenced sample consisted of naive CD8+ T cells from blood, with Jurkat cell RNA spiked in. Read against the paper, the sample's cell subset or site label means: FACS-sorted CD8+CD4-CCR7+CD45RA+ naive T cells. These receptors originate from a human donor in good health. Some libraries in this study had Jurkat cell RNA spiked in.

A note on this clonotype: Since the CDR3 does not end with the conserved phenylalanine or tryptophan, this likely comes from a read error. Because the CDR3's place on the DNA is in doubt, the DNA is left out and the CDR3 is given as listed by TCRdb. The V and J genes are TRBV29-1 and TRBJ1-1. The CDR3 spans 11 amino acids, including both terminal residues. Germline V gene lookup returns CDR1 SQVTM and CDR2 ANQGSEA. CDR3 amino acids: CSWSWITEALL.

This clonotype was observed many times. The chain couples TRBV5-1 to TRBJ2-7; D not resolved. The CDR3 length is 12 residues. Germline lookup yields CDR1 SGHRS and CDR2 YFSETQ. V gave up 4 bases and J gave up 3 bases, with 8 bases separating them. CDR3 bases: TGCGCCAGCAGCAAACCGAACTACGAGCAGTACTTC. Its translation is CASSKPNYEQYF.

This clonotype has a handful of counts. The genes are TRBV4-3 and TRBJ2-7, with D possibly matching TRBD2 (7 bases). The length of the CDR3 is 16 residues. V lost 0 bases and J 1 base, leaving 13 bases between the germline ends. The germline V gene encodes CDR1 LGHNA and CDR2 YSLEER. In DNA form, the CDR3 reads TGCGCCAGCAGCCAAGATGGGGGAGGGGGTTCCTACGAGCAGTACTTC. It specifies CASSQDGGGGSYEQYF.

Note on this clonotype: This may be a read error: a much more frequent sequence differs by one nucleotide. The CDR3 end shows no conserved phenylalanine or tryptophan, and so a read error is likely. CDR3 DNA: TGTGCCAGCAGTTTCGACCGAAACACAGATACGCAGTATCTT. Its protein is CASSFDRNTDTQYL. The rearrangement uses TRBV6-2 or TRBV6-3 and TRBJ2-3, with D hard to call. Deletions cut 4 bases from V and 2 bases from J, with 10 bases between. Per the germline V gene, CDR1 is MNHEY and CDR2 is SVGEGT. The CDR3 loop spans 14 amino acids.

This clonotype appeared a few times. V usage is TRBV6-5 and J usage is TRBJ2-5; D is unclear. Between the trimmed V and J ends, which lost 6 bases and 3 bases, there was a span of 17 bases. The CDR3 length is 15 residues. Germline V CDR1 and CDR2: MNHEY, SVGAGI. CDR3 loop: CASSYGAAWEETQYF. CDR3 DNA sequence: TGTGCCAGCAGCTACGGAGCCGCATGGGAAGAGACCCAGTACTTC.

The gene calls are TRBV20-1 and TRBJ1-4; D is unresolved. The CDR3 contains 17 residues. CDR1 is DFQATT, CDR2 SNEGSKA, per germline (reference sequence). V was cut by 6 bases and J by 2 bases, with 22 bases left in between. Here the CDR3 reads CSASGPRPNLTNEKLFF. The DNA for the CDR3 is TGCAGTGCCTCGGGCCCGAGGCCCAACCTCACTAATGAAAAACTGTTTTTT.

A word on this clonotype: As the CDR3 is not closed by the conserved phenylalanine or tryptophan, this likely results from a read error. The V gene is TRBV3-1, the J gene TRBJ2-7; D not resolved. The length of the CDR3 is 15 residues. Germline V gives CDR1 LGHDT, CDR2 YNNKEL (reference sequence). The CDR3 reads CASGQRVGPPSEQYL. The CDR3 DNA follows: TGTGCCAGCGGCCAAAGGGTAGGGCCTCCCTCCGAGCAGTACCTC.

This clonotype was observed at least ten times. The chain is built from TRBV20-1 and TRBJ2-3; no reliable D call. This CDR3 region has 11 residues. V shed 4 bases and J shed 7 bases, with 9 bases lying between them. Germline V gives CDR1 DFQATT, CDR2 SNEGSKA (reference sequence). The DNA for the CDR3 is TGCAGTGCTAACGATGTGAATACGCAGTATTTT. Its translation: CSANDVNTQYF.

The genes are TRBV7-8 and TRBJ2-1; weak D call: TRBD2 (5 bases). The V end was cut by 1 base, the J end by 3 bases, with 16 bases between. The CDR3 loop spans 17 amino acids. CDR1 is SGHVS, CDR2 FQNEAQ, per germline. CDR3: CASSLVSTGSGYNEQFF. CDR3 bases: TGTGCCAGCAGCTTAGTCTCCACGGGGTCGGGCTACAATGAGCAGTTCTTC.

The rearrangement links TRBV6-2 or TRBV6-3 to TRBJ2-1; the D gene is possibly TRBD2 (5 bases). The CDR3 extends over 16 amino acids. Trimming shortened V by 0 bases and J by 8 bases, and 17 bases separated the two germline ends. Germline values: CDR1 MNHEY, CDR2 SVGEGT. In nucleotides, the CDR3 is TGTGCCAGCAGTTACTCCGCTTGGGGTCAGGAGGATGAGCAGTTCTTC. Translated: CASSYSAWGQEDEQFF.

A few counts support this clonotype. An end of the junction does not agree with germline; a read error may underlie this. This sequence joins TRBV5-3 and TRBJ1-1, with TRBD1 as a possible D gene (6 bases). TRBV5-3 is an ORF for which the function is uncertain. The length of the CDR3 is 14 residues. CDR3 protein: CASSLGTMNAEAFF. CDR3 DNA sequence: TGTGCCAGCAGCTTGGGGACAATGAACGCTGAAGCTTTCTTT.

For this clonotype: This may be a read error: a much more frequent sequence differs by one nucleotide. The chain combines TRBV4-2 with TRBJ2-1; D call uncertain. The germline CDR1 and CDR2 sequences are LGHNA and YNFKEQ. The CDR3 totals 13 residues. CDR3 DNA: TGTGCCAGCAGTACCCTATACTACAATGGGCAGTTCTTC. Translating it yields CASSTLYYNGQFF.

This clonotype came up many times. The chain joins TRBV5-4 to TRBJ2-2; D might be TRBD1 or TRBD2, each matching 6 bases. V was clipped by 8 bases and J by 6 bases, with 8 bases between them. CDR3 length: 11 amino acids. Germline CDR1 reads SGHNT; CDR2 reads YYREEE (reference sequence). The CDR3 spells CASGGPGELFF. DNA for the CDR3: TGTGCCAGTGGGGGGCCCGGGGAGCTGTTTTTT.

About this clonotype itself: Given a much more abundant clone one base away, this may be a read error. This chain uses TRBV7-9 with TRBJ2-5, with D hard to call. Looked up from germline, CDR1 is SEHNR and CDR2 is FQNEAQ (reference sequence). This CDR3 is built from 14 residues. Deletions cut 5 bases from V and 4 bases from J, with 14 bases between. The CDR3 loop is CASSPTGPVETQYF. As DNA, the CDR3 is TGTGCCAGCAGCCCCACTGGACCAGTAGAGACCCAGTACTTC.

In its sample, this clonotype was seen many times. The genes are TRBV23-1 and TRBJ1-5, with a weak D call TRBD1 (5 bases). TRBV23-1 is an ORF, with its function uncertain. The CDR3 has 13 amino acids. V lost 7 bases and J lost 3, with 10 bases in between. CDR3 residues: CASTDSVNQPQHF. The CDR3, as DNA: TGCGCCAGCACAGACAGCGTCAATCAGCCCCAGCATTTT.